Listed here are 5 T cell receptor beta chains from one sample, sequenced in a study of radiotherapy plus CTLA-4 blockade in lung cancer. Assay used: immunoSEQ multiplex PCR; TCRdb lists only in-frame clones, some missing. The data hold about 68,000 clones, with approximately 79% observed a single time. The sample consisted of peripheral blood, taken from a patient treated with radiotherapy plus ipilimumab. All receptors derive from a human donor with non-small cell lung cancer who had a complete response to radiotherapy plus ipilimumab.

This clone showed up just once. This chain links TRBV30 with TRBJ1-1, with D unclear. Germline CDR1 is GTSNPN and CDR2 is SVGIG (reference sequence). The CDR3 length is 13 residues. V shed 2 bases and J shed 0 bases, with 7 bases lying between them. CDR3 sequence (DNA): TGTGCCTGGAGTCCAACAGTGAACACTGAAGCTTTCTTT. It specifies CAWSPTVNTEAFF.

The chain joins TRBV18 to TRBJ1-4, with D uncertain. Trimming shortened V by 5 bases and J by 4 bases, and 8 bases separated the two germline ends. Germline V gives CDR1 KGHSH, CDR2 LQKENI. The CDR3 is 13 residues long. In nucleotides, the CDR3 is TGTGCCAGCTCAAGTGGGATTAATGAAAAACTGTTTTTT. It translates to CASSSGINEKLFF.

J is TRBJ2-5 and V is TRBV18, with 11 bases matching TRBD2. The V gene's germline CDR1 is KGHSH and CDR2 LQKENI. The length of the CDR3 is 18 residues. J was trimmed by 2 bases and V by 5 bases; bases with no gene match: 13. Written as DNA, the CDR3 is TGTGCCAGCTCAGAGCGGGCTAGCGGGGGGCCCCCTCAAGAGACCCAGTACTTC. It specifies CASSERASGGPPQETQYF.

This rearrangement joins TRBV27 to TRBJ1-2; D not resolved. V shed 5 bases and J shed 1 base, with 11 bases lying between them. This CDR3 has 14 amino acids. Germline CDR1 is MNHEY and CDR2 is SMNVEV (reference sequence). CDR3 nucleotides: TGTGCCAGCAGTCTGAGGGCCCTTAACTATGGCTACACCTTC. Its translation is CASSLRALNYGYTF.

The chain combines TRBV30 with TRBJ2-5, with a weak D call TRBD2 (6 bases). V lost 0 bases, J lost 3 bases, and 14 bases lay in between. The CDR3 consists of 15 residues. The germline CDR1 and CDR2 sequences are GTSNPN and SVGIG (reference sequence). The chain's CDR3 is CAWSVGDFRKETQYF. In DNA, the CDR3 is TGTGCCTGGAGTGTAGGGGACTTTCGGAAAGAGACCCAGTACTTC. Based on the CDR3 plus reference TRBV30 and TRBJ2-5, the full variable domain is SQTIHQWPATLVQPVGSPLSLECTVEGTSNPNLYWYRQAAGRGLQLLFYSVGIGQISSEVPQNLSASRPQDRQFILSSKKLLLSDSGFYLCAWSVGDFRKETQYFGPGTRLLVL.